Listed below are T cell receptor beta chains from one sample, sequenced in a study of T cell changes during pregnancy in multiple sclerosis. Sequencing used immunoSEQ multiplex PCR; TCRdb keeps in-frame clones, though not all of them. The sample has some 81,000 clones, about 93% seen once. The input for sequencing was peripheral blood, taken after pregnancy. These receptors were obtained from a female donor in good health, enrolled as a control in a pregnancy study. Both conserved end residues are part of each CDR3. The order of the fields is J gene, D gene, V gene, clone size, CDR3 DNA, CDR3 protein. A D gene is named only where the DNA matches it firmly. Size values are once, few and many counts, or a class for expanded clones, and some rows have none.

J gene: TRBJ2-7
D gene: TRBD1
V gene: TRBV30
clone size: NA
CDR3 DNA: TGTGCCTCCGGACAGGGAAGGTACGAGCAGTACTTC
CDR3 protein: CASGQGRYEQYF

J gene: TRBJ2-3
D gene: TRBD2
V gene: TRBV30
clone size: NA
CDR3 DNA: TGTGCCTGGAATCCTAGCGGGGGGGCGGGGACGCAGTATTTT
CDR3 protein: CAWNPSGGAGTQYF

J gene: TRBJ2-5
D gene: TRBD1
V gene: TRBV5-1
clone size: NA
CDR3 DNA: TGCGCCAGCAGCCTTCAAGGGGGCGAGGAGACCCAGTACTTC
CDR3 protein: CASSLQGGEETQYF

J gene: TRBJ1-1
D gene: NA
V gene: TRBV2
clone size: NA
CDR3 DNA: TGTGCCAGCAGTGTGCAGGGTACATTGAACACTGAAGCTTTCTTT
CDR3 protein: CASSVQGTLNTEAFF

J gene: TRBJ2-7
D gene: TRBD2
V gene: TRBV7-2
clone size: NA
CDR3 DNA: TGTGCCAGCAGCCTGGCAGGTAGCGGGATAACCTACGAGCAGTACTTC
CDR3 protein: CASSLAGSGITYEQYF

J gene: TRBJ2-7
D gene: NA
V gene: TRBV18
clone size: NA
CDR3 DNA: TGTGCCAGCTCACCAGGCAGGGGGGTCTACGAGCAGTACTTC
CDR3 protein: CASSPGRGVYEQYF

J gene: TRBJ1-1
D gene: NA
V gene: TRBV5-6
clone size: NA
CDR3 DNA: TGTGCCAGCAGCCCAAGGGGTTACACTGAAGCTTTCTTT
CDR3 protein: CASSPRGYTEAFF

J gene: TRBJ2-7
D gene: NA
V gene: TRBV7-2
clone size: once
CDR3 DNA: TGTGCCAGCAGCTTCGGACATCTTTACGAGCAGTACTTC
CDR3 protein: CASSFGHLYEQYF

J gene: TRBJ2-3
D gene: TRBD2
V gene: TRBV7-8
clone size: NA
CDR3 DNA: TGTGCCAGCAGCTTAGCGCTGACTAGCGGTACGCAGTATTTT
CDR3 protein: CASSLALTSGTQYF

J gene: TRBJ2-5
D gene: TRBD2
V gene: TRBV5-1
clone size: NA
CDR3 DNA: TGCGCCAGCAGCTTTAGCGGGATCGGAGAGACCCAGTACTTC
CDR3 protein: CASSFSGIGETQYF

J gene: TRBJ1-3
D gene: TRBD1
V gene: TRBV19
clone size: once
CDR3 DNA: TGTGCCAGTAGTATTGGCCCGGGACAGAGCTCTGGAAACACCATATATTTT
CDR3 protein: CASSIGPGQSSGNTIYF

J gene: TRBJ2-7
D gene: NA
V gene: TRBV5-1
clone size: NA
CDR3 DNA: TGCGCCAGCAGCTCCACGGGACATACCTACGAGCAGTACTTC
CDR3 protein: CASSSTGHTYEQYF

J gene: TRBJ2-1
D gene: NA
V gene: TRBV6-1
clone size: NA
CDR3 DNA: TGTGCCAGCAGCGATCAGTTGGGTGCGGGCAATGAGCAGTTCTTC
CDR3 protein: CASSDQLGAGNEQFF

J gene: TRBJ2-7
D gene: TRBD2
V gene: TRBV28
clone size: once
CDR3 DNA: TGTGCCAGCAGCATGGGGTGGGGGGGCGAGCAGTACTTC
CDR3 protein: CASSMGWGGEQYF

J gene: TRBJ2-5
D gene: TRBD2
V gene: TRBV29-1
clone size: NA
CDR3 DNA: TGCAGCGTTGACTCTAGCGGGGGGAGCCACCAAGAGACCCAGTACTTC
CDR3 protein: CSVDSSGGSHQETQYF

J gene: TRBJ2-4
D gene: TRBD2
V gene: TRBV18
clone size: NA
CDR3 DNA: TGTGCCAGCTCACCCCCGGGACTAGCGGGGGGTCCTTCGGGCAACATTCAGTACTTC
CDR3 protein: CASSPPGLAGGPSGNIQYF

J gene: TRBJ2-3
D gene: NA
V gene: TRBV10-1
clone size: once
CDR3 DNA: TGCGCCAGCAGTGACGGTCGAATCTACGATACGCAGTATTTT
CDR3 protein: CASSDGRIYDTQYF